The 18 T cell receptor beta chains below all came from one sample that was sequenced in a study of T cell responses to AZD1222 COVID-19 vaccine. Clones were read by immunoSEQ multiplex PCR, and TCRdb kept only the in-frame ones, dropping some. The top ten hold about 1.8% of the sample, which has fewer than 200,000 clones, approximately 91% seen once. Sequenced material: peripheral blood, taken 28 days after the second AZD1222 dose. The receptor source for this set is an adult who received the AZD1222 COVID-19 vaccine.

This chain connects TRBV18 to TRBJ1-4; D remains ambiguous. The CDR3 loop spans 14 amino acids. CDR1 and CDR2 from the germline V gene are KGHSH and LQKENI. V was clipped by 3 bases and J by 3 bases, with 8 bases between them. The CDR3 bases are TGTGCCAGCTCACCCCGTGGGGCTAATGAAAAACTGTTTTTT. Its protein is CASSPRGANEKLFF.

This clone showed up just a few times. This chain joins TRBV2 and TRBJ1-1; D is perhaps TRBD1 (6 bases). The germline V gene has CDR1 SNHLY and CDR2 FYNNEI. Trimming took 5 bases from V and 7 from J, leaving 20 bases between them. The CDR3 sequence is 15 residues long. The CDR3 DNA sequence: TGTGCCAGCAGTCCCCCTCCTGACAGGCTGCGTGAAGCTTTCTTT. Its protein is CASSPPPDRLREAFF.

The chain recombines TRBV27 with TRBJ2-2; tentatively, D is TRBD2 (6 bases). CDR1 and CDR2 (germline): MNHEY, SMNVEV (reference sequence). This CDR3 contains 15 residues. The V gene lost 2 bases and the J gene lost 3 bases, with 10 bases spanning the gap. The DNA for the CDR3 is TGTGCCAGCAGTTTAACGGGAGTCGACACCGGGGAGCTGTTTTTT. Its translation is CASSLTGVDTGELFF.

This chain links TRBV6-2 or TRBV6-3 with TRBJ2-1; 14 nucleotides line up with TRBD2. V shed 4 bases, J shed 7 bases, and the junction held 3 bases outside the gene matches. Per the germline V gene, CDR1 is MNHEY and CDR2 is SVGEGT. The length of the CDR3 is 15 residues. DNA of the CDR3: TGTGCCAGCAGTTCAGGACTAGCGGGGGGAAATGAGCAGTTCTTC. Its translation is CASSSGLAGGNEQFF.

V gene TRBV7-9 combines with J gene TRBJ2-1, with 7 positions matching TRBD2. This CDR3 has 15 amino acids. J lost 4 bases, V lost 5 bases, and 8 bases had no gene match. Germline V gene lookup returns CDR1 SEHNR and CDR2 FQNEAQ (reference sequence). The CDR3 DNA follows: TGTGCCAGCAGCCCCTACGTGGGAGGGTACAATGAGCAGTTCTTC. It is translated as CASSPYVGGYNEQFF.

The rearrangement uses TRBV6-5 and TRBJ2-2, with D perhaps matching TRBD1 (8 bases). CDR3 length equals 14 residues. Germline V CDR1 and CDR2: MNHEY, SVGAGI. V was cut by 6 bases and J by 6 bases, with 14 bases left in between. This CDR3 is CASRWTGRAGELFF. CDR3 sequence (DNA): TGTGCCAGCAGATGGACAGGGAGGGCCGGGGAGCTGTTTTTT.

CDR3 sequence: CASSPQLAGGTDTQYF. The CDR3 region has the DNA TGTGCCAGCTCACCCCAACTAGCGGGAGGTACAGATACGCAGTATTTT. V gene TRBV18 combines with J gene TRBJ2-3, with TRBD2 identical over 12 bases. This CDR3 has 16 residues. V dropped 3 bases and J dropped 3; count of bases not matched to a gene: 4. Germline values: CDR1 KGHSH, CDR2 LQKENI.

The chain uses TRBV4-1 and TRBJ1-6; D unclear. CDR3 length: 17 residues. V was pared by 0 bases and J by 0 bases, with 9 bases between. CDR1 and CDR2 from the germline V gene are MGHRA and YSYEKL. The CDR3 coding sequence is TGCGCCAGCAGCCAAGAGACGGCGAGCTCCTATAATTCACCCCTCCACTTT. Translating it yields CASSQETASSYNSPLHF.

This chain connects TRBV19 to TRBJ2-7, with 11 bases identical to TRBD1. This CDR3 has 16 residues. V lost 4 bases to trimming and J lost 7 bases; unmatched junction nucleotides: 12. The germline gives CDR1 LNHDA, CDR2 SQIVND (reference sequence). DNA for the CDR3: TGTGCCAGTAGTAGTCCGGCGGGACAGGGGGTGTGGGAGCAGTACTTC. Protein sequence: CASSSPAGQGVWEQYF.

This clone was recorded a few times. CDR3 residues: CASSEGQGNSPLHF. As DNA, the CDR3 is TGTGCCAGCAGTGAGGGACAGGGTAATTCACCCCTCCACTTT. The gene calls are TRBV6-4 and TRBJ1-6; TRBD1 aligns across 9 bases. The CDR3 extends over 14 amino acids. V trimming: 3 bases; J trimming: 6 bases; junction bases outside the gene matches: 0. The V gene's germline CDR1 is MRHNA and CDR2 SNTAGT.

About this clone itself: Other DNA sequences of this sample code for an identical CDR3. The chain carries TRBV5-1 and TRBJ2-2, with a possible D match to TRBD1 (6 bases). The V gene lost 0 bases and the J gene lost 1 base, with 7 bases spanning the gap. The CDR3 consists of 15 residues. Germline lookup yields CDR1 SGHRS and CDR2 YFSETQ. The chain's CDR3 is CASSLDRVNTGELFF. CDR3 nucleotides: TGCGCCAGCAGCTTGGACAGGGTGAACACCGGGGAGCTGTTTTTT.

The gene calls are TRBV13 and TRBJ2-7; D perhaps matches TRBD2 (6 bases). Germline CDR1 reads PRHDT; CDR2 reads FYEKMQ (reference sequence). The CDR3 covers 14 residues. V lost 0 bases and J lost 4, with 10 bases in between. As DNA, the CDR3 is TGTGCCAGCAGCTTAGGGGCTAGCGCTTACGAGCAGTACTTC. This codes for CASSLGASAYEQYF.

The chain joins TRBV5-1 to TRBJ1-1, with 7 bases aligning to TRBD1. J gave up 1 base and V 4 bases, and 7 bases lay outside the gene matches. The CDR3 contains 15 residues. Germline CDR1 and CDR2: SGHRS and YFSETQ. CDR3 in amino acids: CASSPRQGRNTEAFF. The CDR3 DNA is TGCGCCAGCAGCCCGAGACAGGGAAGGAACACTGAAGCTTTCTTT.

This chain uses TRBV6-5 with TRBJ1-2; tentatively, D is TRBD1 (5 bases). Germline V lookup: CDR1 MNHEY, CDR2 SVGAGI. The CDR3 has 16 amino acids. Trimming shortened V by 2 bases and J by 1 base, and 14 bases separated the two germline ends. DNA for the CDR3: TGTGCCAGCAGTTACACGCCTGGGGGATTTAACTATGGCTACACCTTC. Encoded protein: CASSYTPGGFNYGYTF.

The J gene is TRBJ1-2, the V gene TRBV6-2 or TRBV6-3; TRBD1 might be the D (5 bases). Trimming removed 0 bases from V and 7 bases from J, with 15 bases in between. This CDR3 has 15 residues. In germline, CDR1 is MNHEY, CDR2 SVGEGT. The CDR3: CASSYSRQGVGGYTF. CDR3 DNA: TGTGCCAGCAGTTACTCGAGGCAGGGCGTCGGTGGCTACACCTTC.

In this sample, this clone turned up once. The chain uses TRBV5-6 and TRBJ2-5, with a weak D call TRBD1 (5 bases). Per germline, CDR1 SGHDT and CDR2 YYEEEE. CDR3 size: 16 residues. V was shortened by 1 base and J by 0 bases, with 13 bases between the two germline ends. CDR3 amino acids: CASSLTVGAYQETQYF. DNA for the CDR3: TGTGCCAGCAGCTTGACGGTAGGGGCTTACCAAGAGACCCAGTACTTC.

V gene TRBV27 combines with J gene TRBJ2-7; the match to TRBD1 covers 10 bases. The CDR3 loop spans 13 amino acids. The germline V gene encodes CDR1 MNHEY and CDR2 SMNVEV (reference sequence). V dropped 6 bases and J dropped 5; count of bases not matched to a gene: 4. The CDR3 loop reads CASRRQGANEQYF. Written as DNA, the CDR3 is TGTGCCAGCAGGCGACAGGGGGCCAACGAGCAGTACTTC.

V and J are TRBV7-9 and TRBJ1-3; D might be TRBD1 (5 bases). The CDR3 sequence is 15 residues long. Germline V gene lookup returns CDR1 SEHNR and CDR2 FQNEAQ (reference sequence). With 5 bases removed from V and 0 bases from J, the gap between germline ends came to 11 bases. CDR3 nucleotide sequence: TGTGCCAGCAGCCCTCGGGGGAGCTCTGGAAACACCATATATTTT. This codes for CASSPRGSSGNTIYF.